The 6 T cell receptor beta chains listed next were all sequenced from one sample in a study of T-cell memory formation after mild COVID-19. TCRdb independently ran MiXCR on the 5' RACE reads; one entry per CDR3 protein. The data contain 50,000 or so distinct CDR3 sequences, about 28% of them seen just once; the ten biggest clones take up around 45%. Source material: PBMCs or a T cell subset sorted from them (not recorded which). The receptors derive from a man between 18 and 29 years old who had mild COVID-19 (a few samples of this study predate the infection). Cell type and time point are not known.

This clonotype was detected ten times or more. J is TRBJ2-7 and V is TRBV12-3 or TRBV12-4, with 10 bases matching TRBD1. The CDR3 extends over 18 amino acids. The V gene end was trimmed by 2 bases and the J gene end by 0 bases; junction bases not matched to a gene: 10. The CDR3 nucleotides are TGTGCCAGCAGTTTAATCCCGGGACAGGGGCCGAGCTCCTACGAGCAGTACGTC. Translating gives CASSLIPGQGPSSYEQYV.

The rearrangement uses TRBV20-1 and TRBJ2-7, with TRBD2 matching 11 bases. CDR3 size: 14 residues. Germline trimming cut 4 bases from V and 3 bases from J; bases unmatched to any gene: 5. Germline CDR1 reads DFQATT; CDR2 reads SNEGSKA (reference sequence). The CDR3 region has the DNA TGCAGTGCTATAGGGACTAGCGGTGGCTACGAGCAGTACTTC. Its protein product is CSAIGTSGGYEQYF.

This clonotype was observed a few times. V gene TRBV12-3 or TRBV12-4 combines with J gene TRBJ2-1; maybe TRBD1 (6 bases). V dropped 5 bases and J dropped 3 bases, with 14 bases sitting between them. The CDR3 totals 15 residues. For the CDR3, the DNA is TGTGCCAGCAGTCCATCCACAGGGAGCTACAATGAGCAGTTCTTC. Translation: CASSPSTGSYNEQFF.

The CDR3 spells CASSRDLKMNTEAFF. DNA of the CDR3: TGTGCCAGCAGCCGGGACCTTAAAATGAACACTGAAGCTTTCTTT. V and J are TRBV7-6 and TRBJ1-1; D is perhaps TRBD1 (5 bases). Germline-derived CDR1 and CDR2 are SGHVS and FNYEAQ. With 5 bases removed from V and 0 bases from J, the gap between germline ends came to 13 bases. The CDR3 is 15 residues long. Combining the CDR3 with reference TRBV7-6 and TRBJ1-1 gives the whole variable domain GAGVSQSPRYKVTKRGQDVALRCDPISGHVSLYWYRQALGQGPEFLTYFNYEAQQDKSGLPNDRFSAERPEGSISTLTIQRTEQRDSAMYRCASSRDLKMNTEAFFGQGTRLTVV.

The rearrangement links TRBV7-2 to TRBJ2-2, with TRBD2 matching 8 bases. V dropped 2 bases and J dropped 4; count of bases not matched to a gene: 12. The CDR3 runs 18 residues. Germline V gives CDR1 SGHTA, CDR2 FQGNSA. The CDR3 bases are TGTGCCAGCAGCTTACCGAGGAGCGGGGGATGGAGCACCGGGGAGCTGTTTTTT. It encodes CASSLPRSGGWSTGELFF.

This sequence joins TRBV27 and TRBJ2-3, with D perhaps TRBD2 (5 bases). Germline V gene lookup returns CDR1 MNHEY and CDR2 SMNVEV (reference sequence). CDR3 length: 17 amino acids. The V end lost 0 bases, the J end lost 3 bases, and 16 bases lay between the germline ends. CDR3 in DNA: TGTGCCAGCAGTTTATCCCGGCTAGCTCGGTTGACAGATACGCAGTATTTT. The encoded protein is CASSLSRLARLTDTQYF.